The TCR beta chain described here comes from a study of patients and donors after allogeneic stem cell transplantation. Trimming took off 7 bases at V and 4 bases at J, with 7 bases between the two ends. This CDR3 comprises 12 residues. The V gene's germline CDR1 is MNHEY and CDR2 SVGAGI. This clonotype occurred once. One entry per CDR3 protein results from TCRdb running MiXCR on the RT-PCR reads. Here the sample spans tens of thousands of distinct CDR3 sequences, about 37% being singletons. This clonotype originated in a human donor who was either an allogeneic HSCT recipient or a stem cell or donor lymphocyte infusion donor (not recorded which). It is not recorded whose cells these are; they may come from a transplant donor. The sample comprised blood, either unsorted or a sorted T cell fraction (not recorded which). J is TRBJ2-2 and V is TRBV6-5, with a possible D match to TRBD2 (5 bases). The CDR3 DNA reads TGTGCCAGCACCCGGGGCACCGGGGAGCTGTTTTTT. The encoded protein is CASTRGTGELFF.